These T cell receptor beta chains were read from a single sample in a study of T-cell memory formation after mild COVID-19. TCRdb re-derived calls from the 5' RACE reads in MiXCR, one entry per CDR3 protein. In the table there are around 110,000 distinct CDR3 sequences, 12% of which are singletons. Source material: PBMCs or a T cell subset sorted from them (not recorded which). The receptors were gathered from an adult woman who had mild COVID-19 (a few samples of this study predate the infection). Cell type and time point are not known. Both conserved end residues are part of each CDR3. Each record gives: clone size, J gene, V gene, CDR3 protein. Clone size is shown for a subset of rows, as once, few, many or a class of expanded clone.

abundance: few
j_gene: TRBJ2-1
v_gene: TRBV4-1
CDR3aa: CASSHLKGQGGVGEQFF

abundance: many
j_gene: TRBJ2-3
v_gene: TRBV4-2
CDR3aa: CASSQESGNADTQYF

abundance: NA
j_gene: TRBJ1-1
v_gene: TRBV7-6
CDR3aa: CASSPGGGWNTEAFF

abundance: many
j_gene: TRBJ2-6
v_gene: TRBV20-1
CDR3aa: CSARRQGRDSGANVLTF

abundance: NA
j_gene: TRBJ2-1
v_gene: TRBV7-2
CDR3aa: CASSSRDSGVGEQFF

abundance: few
j_gene: TRBJ1-5
v_gene: TRBV12-3/TRBV12-4
CDR3aa: CASRGEGPQHF

abundance: NA
j_gene: TRBJ2-5
v_gene: TRBV12-3/TRBV12-4
CDR3aa: CASSATGGPNVETQYF

abundance: NA
j_gene: TRBJ1-2
v_gene: TRBV5-1
CDR3aa: CASSLESGGGGYTF

abundance: few
j_gene: TRBJ1-3
v_gene: TRBV19
CDR3aa: CASSIASGSGNTIYF

abundance: NA
j_gene: TRBJ1-1
v_gene: TRBV20-1
CDR3aa: CSGGGASGTEAFF

abundance: many
j_gene: TRBJ2-7
v_gene: TRBV12-3/TRBV12-4
CDR3aa: CASSLGLGTSAYEQYF

abundance: NA
j_gene: TRBJ1-2
v_gene: TRBV4-3
CDR3aa: CASSQDPEVSYGYTF

abundance: NA
j_gene: TRBJ2-1
v_gene: TRBV6-2/TRBV6-3
CDR3aa: CASSQIAILYNEQFF

abundance: NA
j_gene: TRBJ2-7
v_gene: TRBV6-5
CDR3aa: CASSYSRQEGEQYF

abundance: few
j_gene: TRBJ2-7
v_gene: TRBV29-1
CDR3aa: CSVTPRGRSEQYF

abundance: NA
j_gene: TRBJ1-2
v_gene: TRBV15
CDR3aa: CATSSRQGVSYGYTF